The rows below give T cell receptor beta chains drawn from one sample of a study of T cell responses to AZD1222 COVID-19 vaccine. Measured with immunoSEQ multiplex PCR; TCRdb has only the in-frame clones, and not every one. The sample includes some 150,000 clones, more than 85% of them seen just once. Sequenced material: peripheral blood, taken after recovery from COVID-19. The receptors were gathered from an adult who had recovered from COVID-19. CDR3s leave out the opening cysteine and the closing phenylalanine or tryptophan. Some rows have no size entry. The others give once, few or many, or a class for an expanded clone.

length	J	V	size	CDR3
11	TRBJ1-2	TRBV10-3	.	AISDTGNYGYT
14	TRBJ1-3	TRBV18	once	ASSPYADFFGNTIY
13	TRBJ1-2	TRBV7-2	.	ASRYRQGAQDGYT
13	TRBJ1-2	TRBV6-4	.	ASSPGPSRAYGYT
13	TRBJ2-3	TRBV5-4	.	ASSSERESKDTQY
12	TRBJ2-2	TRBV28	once	AIQKGSGVGELF
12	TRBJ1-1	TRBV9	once	ASTLTGANTEAF
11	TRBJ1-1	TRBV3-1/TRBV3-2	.	ASSQDRESGAF
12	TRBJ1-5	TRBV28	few	ASSLTGGHQPQH
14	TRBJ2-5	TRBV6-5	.	ASSLETSGMTETQY
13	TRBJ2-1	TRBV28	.	ASSPLGGVLGEQF
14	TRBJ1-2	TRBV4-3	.	ASSQSGGVGNYGYT
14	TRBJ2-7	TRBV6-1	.	ASSEVGTSGAYEQY
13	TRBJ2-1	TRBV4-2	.	ASSQELSSYNEQF
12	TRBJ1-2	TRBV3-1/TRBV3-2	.	ASSQEQGNYGYT
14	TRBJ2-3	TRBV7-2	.	ASSFSGTSTADTQY
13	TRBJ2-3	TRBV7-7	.	ASSLNVGTSDTQY
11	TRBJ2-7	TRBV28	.	ASSLIVTHEQY
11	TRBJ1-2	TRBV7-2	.	ASSLSGEGGYT
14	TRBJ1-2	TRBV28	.	ASSKDRGSANYGYT
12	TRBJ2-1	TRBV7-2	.	ASSLAGGFDEQF
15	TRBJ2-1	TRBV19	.	ASSSWTSADSYNEQF
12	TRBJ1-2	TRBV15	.	ATSREGGSYGYT
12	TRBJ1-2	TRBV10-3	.	AISVAGYNYGYT